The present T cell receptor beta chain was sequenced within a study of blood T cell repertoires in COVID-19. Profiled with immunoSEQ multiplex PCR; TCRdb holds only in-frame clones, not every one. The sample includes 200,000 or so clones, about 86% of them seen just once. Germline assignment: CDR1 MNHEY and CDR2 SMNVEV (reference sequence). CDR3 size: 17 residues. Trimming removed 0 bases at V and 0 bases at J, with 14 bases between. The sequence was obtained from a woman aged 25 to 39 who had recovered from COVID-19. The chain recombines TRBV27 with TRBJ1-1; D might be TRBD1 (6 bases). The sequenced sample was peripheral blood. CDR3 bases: TGTGCCAGCAGTTTATCAATGTGGGGGCGGATGAACACTGAAGCTTTCTTT. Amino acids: CASSLSMWGRMNTEAFF.